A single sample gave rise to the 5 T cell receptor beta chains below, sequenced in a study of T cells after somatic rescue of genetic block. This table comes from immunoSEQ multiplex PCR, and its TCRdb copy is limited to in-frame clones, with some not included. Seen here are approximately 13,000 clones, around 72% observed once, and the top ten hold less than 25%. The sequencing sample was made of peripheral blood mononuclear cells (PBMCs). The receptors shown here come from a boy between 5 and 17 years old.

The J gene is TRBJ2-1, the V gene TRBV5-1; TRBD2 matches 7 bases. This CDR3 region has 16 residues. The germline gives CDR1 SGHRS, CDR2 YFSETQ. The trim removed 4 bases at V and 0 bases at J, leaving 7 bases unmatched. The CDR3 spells CASSRLRGSSYNEQFF. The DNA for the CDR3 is TGCGCCAGCAGCCGTCTGCGGGGGTCCTCCTACAATGAGCAGTTCTTC.

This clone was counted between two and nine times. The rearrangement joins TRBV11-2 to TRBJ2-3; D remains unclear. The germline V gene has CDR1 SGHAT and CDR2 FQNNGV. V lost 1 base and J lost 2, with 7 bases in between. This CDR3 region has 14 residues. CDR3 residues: CASSLVLPTDTQYF. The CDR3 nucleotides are TGTGCCAGCAGCTTAGTGCTACCCACAGATACGCAGTATTTT. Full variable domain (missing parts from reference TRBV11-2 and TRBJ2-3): EAGVAQSPRYKIIEKRQSVAFWCNPISGHATLYWYQQILGQGPKLLIQFQNNGVVDDSQLPKDRFSAERLKGVDSTLKIQPAKLEDSAVYLCASSLVLPTDTQYFGPGTRLTVL.

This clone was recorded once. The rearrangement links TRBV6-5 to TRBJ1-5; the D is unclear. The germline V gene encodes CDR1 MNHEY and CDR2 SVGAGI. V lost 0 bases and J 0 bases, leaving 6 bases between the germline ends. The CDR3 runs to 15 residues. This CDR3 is CASSYSHNSNQPQHF. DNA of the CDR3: TGTGCCAGCAGTTACTCCCACAATAGCAATCAGCCCCAGCATTTT.

DNA of the CDR3: TGTGCCTGGAGTGTACTAGCGGTTCAAGAGACCCAGTACTTC. Its protein is CAWSVLAVQETQYF. The chain employs TRBV30 and TRBJ2-5, with 8 bases fitting TRBD2. The CDR3 has 14 residues. V lost 0 bases and J lost 2; bases outside the gene matches: 2. The germline gives CDR1 GTSNPN, CDR2 SVGIG (reference sequence).

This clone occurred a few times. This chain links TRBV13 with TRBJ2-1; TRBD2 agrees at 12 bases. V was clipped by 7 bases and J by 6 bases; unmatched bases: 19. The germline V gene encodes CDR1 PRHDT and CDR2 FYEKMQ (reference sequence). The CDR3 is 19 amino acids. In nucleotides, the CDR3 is TGTGCCAGCATGCAGTCGGGACTAGCGGGCTTTCGAGCGGGCAATGAGCAGTTCTTC. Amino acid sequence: CASMQSGLAGFRAGNEQFF.